A single sample gave rise to the 14 T cell receptor beta chains below, sequenced in a study of control samples from healthy donors and cancer patients. Using immunoSEQ multiplex PCR, the repertoire was profiled, and TCRdb retains in-frame clones only, with some absent. The data show about 180,000 clones, nearly 90% seen once. The sample taken for sequencing was blood. The receptors originated from a woman in her forties or fifties in good health.

The rearrangement joins TRBV5-1 to TRBJ1-2, with D perhaps matching TRBD1 (5 bases). The length of the CDR3 is 13 residues. The V end was cut by 4 bases, the J end by 6 bases, with 13 bases between. CDR1 and CDR2 (germline): SGHRS, YFSETQ. The CDR3 loop reads CASSQTGGNGYTF. The DNA for the CDR3 is TGCGCCAGCAGCCAAACGGGGGGAAATGGCTACACCTTC.

The CDR3 spells CSVDGVDGYTF. CDR3 nucleotides: TGCAGCGTTGATGGGGTAGATGGCTACACCTTC. The chain links TRBV29-1 to TRBJ1-2; D not resolved. The CDR3 length is 11 residues. Looked up from germline, CDR1 is SQVTM and CDR2 is ANQGSEA. V was pared by 3 bases and J by 6 bases, with 8 bases between.

The CDR3, as DNA: TGTGCCAGCAGCCCTAATAGGTATCCAGAAGCTTTCTTT. This encodes CASSPNRYPEAFF. This chain links TRBV7-8 with TRBJ1-1, with D unresolved. CDR3 length: 13 residues. Germline-derived CDR1 and CDR2 are SGHVS and FQNEAQ. V lost 5 bases and J lost 8, with 15 bases in between.

The rearrangement links TRBV10-1 to TRBJ1-1; D unresolved. Trimming left V 3 bases short and J 1 base short, with 15 bases between. Germline values: CDR1 WNHNN, CDR2 SYGVQD (reference sequence). The CDR3 is 16 amino acids. The CDR3 here is CASSESPRQPNTEAFF. CDR3 bases: TGCGCCAGCAGTGAATCCCCCAGGCAGCCGAACACTGAAGCTTTCTTT.

The chain combines TRBV6-5 with TRBJ1-1; the D is unclear. The ends were cut back, 3 bases at V and 4 bases at J, with 15 bases in the middle. The CDR3 sequence is 15 residues long. Germline lookup yields CDR1 MNHEY and CDR2 SVGAGI. CDR3 in DNA: TGTGCCAGCAGTTATACGGTCCGAGTCTCCACTGAAGCTTTCTTT. Protein product: CASSYTVRVSTEAFF.

This chain uses TRBV4-3 with TRBJ2-1; 13 bases are a match to TRBD2. This CDR3 comprises 18 residues. J was trimmed by 10 bases and V by 0 bases; bases with no gene match: 12. The V gene's germline CDR1 is LGHNA and CDR2 YSLEER. The CDR3 nucleotides are TGCGCCAGCAGCCAAGATTCCCCGGGACTAGCGGGGTACCGGGAGCAGTTCTTC. Its protein product is CASSQDSPGLAGYREQFF.

In nucleotides, the CDR3 is TGTGCCAGCAGCAAGCTTCCGGGAGGAGGAGATACGCAGTATTTT. It is translated as CASSKLPGGGDTQYF. The V and J genes are TRBV11-3 and TRBJ2-3; 7 nucleotides match TRBD2. V lost 5 bases and J lost 5; bases outside the gene matches: 10. This CDR3 comprises 15 residues. The V gene's germline CDR1 is SGHNT and CDR2 YENEEA.

As to this clone: Likely a read error: the CDR3 ends without its conserved phenylalanine or tryptophan. It is unclear where the CDR3 begins or ends on the DNA, so no DNA is shown, and the CDR3 is as TCRdb lists it. This sequence joins TRBV27 and TRBJ2-7. Germline values: CDR1 MNHEY, CDR2 SMNVEV (reference sequence). Counting both end residues, the CDR3 totals 11 amino acids. The CDR3 is CASSLHTLILL.

The chain is built from TRBV18 and TRBJ1-6, with unresolved D. The CDR3 runs 16 residues. V lost 6 bases, J lost 5 bases, and 17 bases lay in between. The germline V gene encodes CDR1 KGHSH and CDR2 LQKENI. The CDR3 sequence: CASSQNAGANNSPLHF. The CDR3, as DNA: TGTGCCAGCTCTCAAAACGCAGGCGCTAATAATTCACCCCTCCACTTT.

The rearrangement joins TRBV30 to TRBJ1-1; 7 nucleotides agree with TRBD1. CDR1 is GTSNPN and CDR2 is SVGIG in the germline V gene (reference sequence). The CDR3 loop spans 13 amino acids. After removal of 5 bases from V and 2 bases from J, the junction contained 5 bases not matched to a gene. The CDR3 here is CAWAKGGNTEAFF. The CDR3 region has the DNA TGTGCCTGGGCAAAAGGGGGCAACACTGAAGCTTTCTTT.

V gene TRBV15 combines with J gene TRBJ2-3, with D perhaps TRBD1 (5 bases). Trimming took 1 base from V and 4 from J, leaving 12 bases between them. This CDR3 is built from 15 residues. Germline CDR1 and CDR2: LNHNV and YYDKDF (reference sequence). CDR3 coding DNA: TGTGCCACCAGCAGAGGGCAGACAGAAGCAGATACGCAGTATTTT. Encoded protein: CATSRGQTEADTQYF. Full variable domain (missing parts from reference TRBV15 and TRBJ2-3): DAMVIQNPRYQVTQFGKPVTLSCSQTLNHNVMYWYQQKSSQAPKLLFHYYDKDFNNEADTPDNFQSRRPNTSFCFLDIRSPGLGDTAMYLCATSRGQTEADTQYFGPGTRLTVL.

The table lists this clone with a count of one. The chain combines TRBV7-3 with TRBJ2-2, with 7 bases lining up with TRBD1. Germline assignment: CDR1 SGHTA and CDR2 FQGTGA. The V gene end was trimmed by 6 bases and the J gene end by 2 bases; junction bases not matched to a gene: 6. CDR3 length: 15 amino acids. In DNA, the CDR3 is TGTGCCAGCAGTAGGGGGCTTCTCAACACCGGGGAGCTGTTTTTT. Translating it yields CASSRGLLNTGELFF.

The chain couples TRBV28 to TRBJ2-5, with 8 bases identical to TRBD1. There are 13 residues in the CDR3. Trimming cost V 6 bases and J 5 bases; bases outside gene matches: 5. The germline V gene encodes CDR1 MDHEN and CDR2 SYDVKM. This CDR3 is CASRSGGRETQYF. CDR3 coding DNA: TGTGCCAGCAGATCAGGGGGCCGGGAGACCCAGTACTTC.

The rearrangement uses TRBV5-1 and TRBJ2-1; 13 bases map to TRBD2. CDR3 length: 16 residues. Unmatched junction bases numbered 8, after V lost 4 bases and J lost 7 bases. Germline lookup yields CDR1 SGHRS and CDR2 YFSETQ. The DNA for the CDR3 is TGCGCCAGCAGCCGGACTAGCGGGAGTTTAGTGAATGAGCAGTTCTTC. Translated, it gives CASSRTSGSLVNEQFF.